Shown below are 23 T cell receptor beta chains from a single sample sequenced in a study of control samples from healthy donors and cancer patients. Libraries were prepared by immunoSEQ multiplex PCR; TCRdb keeps only in-frame clonotypes and omits some of them. Of roughly 100,000 clones detected, around 89% appear once; the ten largest clones hold 19%. The sample taken for sequencing was PBMCs. The receptors here all came from a man in his fifties or sixties with lung cancer.

This clone was detected once. Germline is not matched at one junction end, which may reflect a read error. Other DNA sequences from this sample encode an identical CDR3 as well. This chain joins TRBV2 and TRBJ1-5; D is unclear. In germline, CDR1 is SNHLY, CDR2 FYNNEI. The CDR3 runs to 12 residues. The CDR3 sequence: CASSDSYQPQHF. CDR3 nucleotide sequence: TGTGCCAGCAGTGATAGCTATCAGCCCCAGCATTTT.

The gene calls are TRBV11-2 and TRBJ1-1; tentatively, D is TRBD1 (6 bases). The CDR3 totals 15 residues. Germline CDR1 reads SGHAT; CDR2 reads FQNNGV. Between the trimmed V and J ends, which lost 5 bases and 1 base, there was a span of 14 bases. CDR3 amino acids: CASSPGQTQNTEAFF. Written as DNA, the CDR3 is TGTGCCAGCAGCCCAGGACAGACACAGAACACTGAAGCTTTCTTT.

The J gene is TRBJ1-5, the V gene TRBV7-9; D unclear. V lost 3 bases, J lost 3 bases, and 9 bases lay in between. Looked up from germline, CDR1 is SEHNR and CDR2 is FQNEAQ (reference sequence). This CDR3 is built from 14 residues. The CDR3 here is CASSFQRDNQPQHF. CDR3 DNA: TGTGCCAGCAGCTTCCAGAGGGACAATCAGCCCCAGCATTTT.

This clone showed up just once. The genes are TRBV2 and TRBJ1-5, with D unresolved. Trimming removed 3 bases from V and 5 bases from J, with 8 bases in between. The CDR3 sequence is 13 residues long. The germline V gene has CDR1 SNHLY and CDR2 FYNNEI. The CDR3 reads CASSDRHDQPQHF. The CDR3 DNA follows: TGTGCCAGCAGTGACAGGCACGATCAGCCCCAGCATTTT.

The chain carries TRBV27 and TRBJ1-1; D is perhaps TRBD1 (5 bases). The CDR3 is made up of 13 amino acids. From germline, CDR1 is MNHEY and CDR2 SMNVEV (reference sequence). V was pared by 2 bases and J by 5 bases, with 9 bases between. The DNA of the CDR3 is TGTGCCAGCAGTTTAATTTACAGGACTGAAGCTTTCTTT. Translating it yields CASSLIYRTEAFF.

V and J are TRBV6-5 and TRBJ2-7, with a possible D match to TRBD2 (6 bases). The V end lost 2 bases, the J end lost 2 bases, and 10 bases lay between the germline ends. The CDR3 runs 14 residues. Per the germline V gene, CDR1 is MNHEY and CDR2 is SVGAGI. CDR3 bases: TGTGCCAGCAGTTACGCCTCGGGGGCCTACGAGCAGTACTTC. As protein: CASSYASGAYEQYF.

The J gene is TRBJ2-7, the V gene TRBV27, with D possibly being TRBD2 (5 bases). This CDR3 is 16 amino acids long. V lost 5 bases and J 5 bases, leaving 22 bases between the germline ends. Germline loops: CDR1 MNHEY, CDR2 SMNVEV (reference sequence). CDR3 DNA: TGTGCCAGCAGTCCTTCCTGGGGAGCGAGTATCCACGAGCAGTACGTC. Encoded protein: CASSPSWGASIHEQYV.

The gene calls are TRBV30 and TRBJ1-1; tentative D call: TRBD1 (5 bases). Trimming removed 8 bases from V and 10 bases from J, with 23 bases in between. The CDR3 loop spans 13 amino acids. Germline CDR1 reads GTSNPN; CDR2 reads SVGIG (reference sequence). CDR3 DNA: TGTGCCACCTTACCTCAAGAGGGGCGTGGAGCTTTCTTT. Translating it yields CATLPQEGRGAFF.

The chain is built from TRBV14 and TRBJ1-2; D unclear. Germline assignment: CDR1 SGHDN and CDR2 FVKESK. The CDR3 runs to 15 residues. V was trimmed by 5 bases and J by 0 bases, leaving 13 bases between them. The CDR3 sequence is CASSFSGLANYGYTF. The DNA of the CDR3 is TGTGCCAGCAGCTTTTCGGGGTTAGCTAACTATGGCTACACCTTC.

The genes are TRBV25-1 and TRBJ2-3; D is possibly TRBD1 (6 bases). The length of the CDR3 is 14 residues. Per germline, CDR1 MGHDK and CDR2 SYGVNS. V was clipped by 1 base and J by 5 bases, with 10 bases between them. In DNA, the CDR3 is TGTGCCAGCAGTGAATTAGGCAGGGGAGATACGCAGTATTTT. Its protein product is CASSELGRGDTQYF.

The chain links TRBV29-1 to TRBJ1-2; tentative D call: TRBD1 (5 bases). The germline gives CDR1 SQVTM, CDR2 ANQGSEA. Trimming cost V 8 bases and J 11 bases, with 18 bases left between them. The CDR3 has 11 amino acids. The CDR3: CSWGDYGSYTF. The CDR3, as DNA: TGCAGCTGGGGCGACTATGGGTCTTACACCTTC. Complete variable domain (other parts from reference TRBV29-1 and TRBJ1-2): SAVISQKPSRDICQRGTSLTIQCQVDSQVTMMFWYRQQPGQSLTLIATANQGSEATYESGFVIDKFPISRPNLTFSTLTVSNMSPEDSSIYLCSWGDYGSYTFGSGTRLTVV.

The genes are TRBV11-3 and TRBJ1-1, with D possibly TRBD1 on 5 matching bases. V lost 7 bases, J lost 5 bases, and 17 bases lay in between. The length of the CDR3 is 14 residues. Germline-derived CDR1 and CDR2 are SGHNT and YENEEA. The CDR3 DNA is TGTGCCAGCACCCGATCCGGGGGAAGTACTGAAGCTTTCTTT. It encodes CASTRSGGSTEAFF.

This chain joins TRBV9 and TRBJ2-5, with 9 bases that match TRBD2. The ends lost 4 bases at V and 5 bases at J; junction bases unmatched: 9. The CDR3 runs 15 residues. Germline values: CDR1 SGDLS, CDR2 YYNGEE. CDR3 in DNA: TGTGCCAGCAGCCCTCAGCGGGGGGCGAGGGAGACCCAGTACTTC. This gives the protein CASSPQRGARETQYF.

The genes are TRBV5-6 and TRBJ1-5; 8 positions match TRBD1. From germline, CDR1 is SGHDT and CDR2 YYEEEE. Trimming removed 4 bases from V and 5 bases from J; junction bases left unmatched: 8. CDR3 length: 15 residues. The CDR3 loop reads CASSLQDRDYQPQHF. The CDR3 nucleotides read TGTGCCAGCAGCCTACAGGACAGGGATTATCAGCCCCAGCATTTT.

The CDR3 region has the DNA TGTGCCAGCTCCCCCTTGGGACAGTTGGGCTCCTACAATGAGCAGTTCTTC. Encoded protein: CASSPLGQLGSYNEQFF. The V gene is TRBV18, the J gene TRBJ2-1; 7 nucleotides line up with TRBD1. V lost 6 bases and J lost 0; bases outside the gene matches: 11. The CDR3 loop spans 17 amino acids. Germline CDR1 KGHSH, CDR2 LQKENI.

The CDR3 DNA is TGTGCCAGCAGTTACTCCCAGGGGGAGCTGTTTTTT. Protein: CASSYSQGELFF. V is TRBV6-6 and J is TRBJ2-2, with D hard to call. The CDR3 has 12 residues. In germline, CDR1 is MNHNY, CDR2 SVGAGI (reference sequence). The V gene lost 0 bases and the J gene lost 8 bases, with 4 bases spanning the gap.

V gene TRBV20-1 combines with J gene TRBJ2-1, with D unclear. Germline assignment: CDR1 DFQATT and CDR2 SNEGSKA (reference sequence). The V end was cut by 4 bases, the J end by 6 bases, with 4 bases between. This CDR3 comprises 10 residues. The CDR3, as DNA: TGCAGTGCTACCTTCAATGAGCAGTTCTTC. Its translation is CSATFNEQFF.

The CDR3 nucleotides read TGTGCCAGCAGCCGCAGGGGGTCTGATGAAAAACTGTTTTTT. It codes for CASSRRGSDEKLFF. V gene TRBV3-1 (or the pseudogene TRBV3-2) combines with J gene TRBJ1-4, with 7 bases identical to TRBD1. Germline V gene data show CDR1 as LGHDT and CDR2 as YNNKEL (reference sequence). The CDR3 loop spans 14 amino acids. With V trimmed by 4 bases and J by 6 bases, 5 bases remained unmatched.

The rearrangement joins TRBV12-5 to TRBJ2-5, with D possibly matching TRBD1 (6 bases). Between the trimmed V and J ends, which lost 2 bases and 2 bases, there was a span of 18 bases. The CDR3 is made up of 17 amino acids. CDR1 LGHNT and CDR2 FRNRAP come from the germline V gene. CDR3 sequence: CASGLTQGRPSQETQYF. For the CDR3, the DNA is TGTGCTAGTGGTTTGACACAGGGTCGTCCCTCGCAAGAGACCCAGTACTTC.

The chain links TRBV7-2 to TRBJ1-2; 7 bases map to TRBD1. The CDR3 loop spans 15 amino acids. Trimming cost V 2 bases and J 4 bases; bases outside gene matches: 7. Per the germline V gene, CDR1 is SGHTA and CDR2 is FQGNSA. The CDR3 nucleotides are TGTGCCAGCAGCTTAAAAGGGGGCGGTGGCTATGGCTACACCTTC. Residues: CASSLKGGGGYGYTF.

This chain uses TRBV5-1 with TRBJ2-1; 7 nucleotides align to TRBD1. V gave up 0 bases and J gave up 5 bases; unmatched junction bases: 5. Germline-derived CDR1 and CDR2 are SGHRS and YFSETQ. The CDR3 sequence is 15 residues long. The CDR3 region is CASSLARQGDNEQFF. The CDR3 coding sequence is TGCGCCAGCAGCTTGGCTAGACAGGGCGACAATGAGCAGTTCTTC.

This clone was observed a few times. This chain's CDR3 is CASSPQSVGNQPQHF. The CDR3 coding sequence is TGTGCCAGCTCACCACAGTCCGTGGGCAATCAGCCCCAGCATTTT. The rearrangement uses TRBV18 and TRBJ1-5; D call uncertain. The CDR3 is 15 residues long. Trimming cost V 1 base and J 2 bases, with 9 bases left between them. Looked up from germline, CDR1 is KGHSH and CDR2 is LQKENI.

This clone was counted a single time. The rearrangement links TRBV11-3 to TRBJ2-4, with D possibly matching TRBD1 (5 bases). Germline V gene sequence: CDR1 SGHNT, CDR2 YENEEA. Trimming took off 3 bases at V and 7 bases at J, with 10 bases between the two ends. The CDR3 length is 13 residues. The CDR3 is CASSLTDINIQYF. The CDR3 nucleotides are TGTGCCAGCAGCTTGACAGACATTAACATTCAGTACTTC.